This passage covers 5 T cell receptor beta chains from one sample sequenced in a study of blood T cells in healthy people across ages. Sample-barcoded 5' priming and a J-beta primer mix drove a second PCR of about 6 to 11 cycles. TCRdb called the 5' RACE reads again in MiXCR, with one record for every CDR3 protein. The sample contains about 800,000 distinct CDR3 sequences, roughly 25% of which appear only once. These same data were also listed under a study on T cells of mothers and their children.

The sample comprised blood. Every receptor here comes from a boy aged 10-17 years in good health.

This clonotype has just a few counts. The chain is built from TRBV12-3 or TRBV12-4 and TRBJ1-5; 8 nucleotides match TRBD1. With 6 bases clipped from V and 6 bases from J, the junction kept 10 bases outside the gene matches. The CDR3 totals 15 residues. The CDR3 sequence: CASSPNDRGGQPQHF. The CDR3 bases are TGTGCCAGCAGCCCGAACGACAGGGGCGGTCAGCCCCAGCATTTT.

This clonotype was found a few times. The CDR3 reads CASSPPGLAGKETQYF. The CDR3, as DNA: TGTGCCAGCAGCCCTCCCGGACTAGCGGGGAAAGAGACCCAGTACTTC. The chain is built from TRBV7-2 and TRBJ2-5; 12 bases are shared with TRBD2. The CDR3 loop spans 16 amino acids. CDR1 SGHTA and CDR2 FQGNSA come from the germline V gene. V lost 5 bases, J lost 3 bases, and 7 bases stayed unmatched.

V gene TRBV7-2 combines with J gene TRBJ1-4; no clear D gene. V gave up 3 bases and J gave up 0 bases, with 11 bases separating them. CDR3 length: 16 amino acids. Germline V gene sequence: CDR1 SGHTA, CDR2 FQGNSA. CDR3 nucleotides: TGTGCCAGCAGCTTTAGGTCCGGCGCAACTAATGAAAAACTGTTTTTT. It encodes CASSFRSGATNEKLFF.

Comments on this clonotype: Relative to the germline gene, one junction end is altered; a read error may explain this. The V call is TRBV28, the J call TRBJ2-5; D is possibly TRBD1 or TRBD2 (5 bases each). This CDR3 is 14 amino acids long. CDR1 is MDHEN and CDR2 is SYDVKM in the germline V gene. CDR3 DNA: TGTGCCAGCAGTTTTACACAGGAGGCGGAGATCCAGTACTTC. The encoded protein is CASSFTQEAEIQYF.

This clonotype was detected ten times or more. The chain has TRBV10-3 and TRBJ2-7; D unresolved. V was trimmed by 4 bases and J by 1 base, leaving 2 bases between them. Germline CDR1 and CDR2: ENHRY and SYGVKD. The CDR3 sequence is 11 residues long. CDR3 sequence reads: CAISGSYEQYF. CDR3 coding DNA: TGTGCCATCAGTGGATCCTACGAGCAGTACTTC.